The TCR beta chain described here comes from a study of T cells in localized non-small cell lung cancer (dated by TCRdb to the early 2020s). With regard to the full study: Comparing tumors with uninvolved tumor-adjacent lungs, the study looked at the T cell repertoires of hundreds of patients with early-stage NSCLC. All 230 or so NSCLC patients in the cohort were treatment-naive and had localized lung tumors that were resected. Of the NSCLC patients, around 140 were male and approximately 100 were female, and the mean age was roughly 61 years.

Note on this clone: The specificity of this receptor is unknown. No much larger clonotype is one base removed from it; base qualities were not supplied.

Study-level results and caveats: Because multi-region tumor sequencing was not performed, intratumor heterogeneity could not be ruled out. Longer overall survival was associated with higher T cell density in blood, whereas shorter survival was associated with higher clonality in adjacent lung. Since the design was exploratory, TCR variables were selected using unadjusted p-values with no false-discovery rate correction. The highest T cell clonality was observed in uninvolved tumor-adjacent lung, where clonality exceeded that of tumor, suggesting that antigenic responses were more focused in uninvolved tumor-adjacent lung. Of the top 100 tumor clones, a median of approximately 60 were detected in paired uninvolved adjacent lung; 28 were also among that lung's top 100.

At diagnosis, peripheral blood, uninvolved tumor-adjacent lung and tumor were collected and stored as a combination of fresh-frozen and FFPE material. For TCR repertoire profiling, blood samples were analyzed in the form of peripheral blood mononuclear cells. The junction carries 12 bases between V and J, which are trimmed by 0 bases and 6 bases respectively. CDR1 MNHNY and CDR2 SVGAGI are derived from the germline V gene (reference sequence). Taken from cysteine to phenylalanine, the CDR3 has 14 residues. This entry keeps only the CDR3 DNA: 42 bases, framed from base 1. TCR beta CDR3 regions were sequenced from DNA using the immunoSEQ Assay. The paper's processing steps were these. To compute T cell density, TCR beta template counts were normalized to usable DNA, which was estimated by amplifying housekeeping genes. Richness was estimated using the preseqR package, with extrapolation to 400,000 templates for PBMC samples and to 120,000 templates for tissue samples. Clonality was taken to be one minus Pielou's evenness. To identify tissue-enriched TCRs, differential abundance testing was run on productive amino-acid clonotypes with a minimum total count of 5 and an alpha of 0.1. The Jaccard Index and the Morisita Overlap Index were used to measure how much the repertoires overlapped between compartments. TCR beta CDR3s were clustered by GLIPH together with public tetramer-defined viral CDR3s, and at least three viral sequences plus V-gene enrichment were required for viral motifs. This immuneACCESS table, as held by TCRdb, lists in-frame sequences with V and J called but not all clones. Of the missing ones, under half trace to an unresolved V gene in checked studies; the others have no known cause. Clonal size and the V and J genes are those of that table, whereas D and trimming came from the DNA. The sample profile shows 25,000 to 30,000 clones; 84% of them were found once. 5% to 6.5% of the sample is in the top ten clones.

The origin of this receptor is a man aged 35-69 years with stage III lung adenocarcinoma. The chain joins TRBV6-6 to TRBJ2-7; the D segment could be TRBD1, given 5 matching bases. Sequences were derived from peripheral blood mononuclear cells, sampled before any cancer treatment. The sequenced DNA: TGTGCCAGCAGTTACTCCGGCAGGGTGAGCGAGCAGTACTTC. It translates to CASSYSGRVSEQYF.